These 22 T cell receptor beta chains originate from one sample sequenced in a study of cytomegalovirus exposure and HLA in healthy donors (TCRdb year 2017). Receptor libraries were prepared by the immunoSEQ multiplex PCR assay. The multiplex PCR relied on a mix of 60 forward primers for TCR Vbeta segments and 13 reverse primers for TCR Jbeta segments. Sourced from immuneACCESS, this table was stored by TCRdb with only in-frame sequences that have V and J called. A share of the clones is absent; for the studies checked, an unresolved V gene accounts for under half, and the remainder has no known explanation. The sample records 100,000 to 120,000 clones, less than 85% of which are singletons. The ten largest account for roughly 12% of the sample. Material: PBMCs. The receptors shown here come from a young man in good health and CMV-seropositive.

This chain joins TRBV19 and TRBJ1-1; D is undetermined. The V gene lost 7 bases and the J gene lost 4 bases, with 13 bases spanning the gap. The CDR3 totals 13 residues. The germline CDR1 and CDR2 sequences are LNHDA and SQIVND (reference sequence). CDR3: CASKAPGGTEAFF. DNA for the CDR3: TGTGCCAGTAAGGCGCCGGGTGGCACTGAAGCTTTCTTT.

The chain is built from TRBV4-3 and TRBJ2-7, with 10 bases identical to TRBD1. CDR1 is LGHNA, CDR2 YSLEER, per germline. The V segment lost 2 bases and the J segment 6 bases; nucleotides outside the gene matches: 4. The CDR3 sequence is 14 residues long. The chain's CDR3 is CASSQSGQGSEQYF. In DNA form, the CDR3 reads TGCGCCAGCAGCCAATCGGGACAGGGGAGCGAGCAGTACTTC.

In its sample, this clone was seen a few times. The rearrangement uses TRBV7-2 and TRBJ2-2; 8 nucleotides line up with TRBD1. The germline V gene encodes CDR1 SGHTA and CDR2 FQGNSA. V dropped 5 bases and J dropped 4; count of bases not matched to a gene: 9. The CDR3 is 16 amino acids. CDR3 nucleotide sequence: TGTGCCAGCAGCCGCGGGCAGGGGGCGAGCACCGGGGAGCTGTTTTTT. Encoded protein: CASSRGQGASTGELFF.

CDR3 in amino acids: CASSIGADRGDQPQHF. The CDR3 nucleotides are TGTGCCAGTAGTATTGGCGCTGACAGGGGCGATCAGCCCCAGCATTTT. The genes are TRBV19 and TRBJ1-5; 8 bases line up with TRBD1. CDR1 and CDR2 (germline): LNHDA, SQIVND (reference sequence). CDR3 length: 16 residues. Trimming cost V 3 bases and J 5 bases; bases outside gene matches: 9.

The chain uses TRBV6-6 and TRBJ2-4; D call uncertain. The V and J ends lost 4 bases and 5 bases respectively, with 3 bases between them. The CDR3 extends over 11 amino acids. Germline-derived CDR1 and CDR2 are MNHNY and SVGAGI (reference sequence). This CDR3 reads CASSSENIQYF. The CDR3 bases are TGTGCCAGCAGTTCTGAAAACATTCAGTACTTC.

This chain links TRBV7-6 with TRBJ2-7, with 9 bases fitting TRBD1. The CDR3 extends over 13 amino acids. Losses at the gene ends were 0 bases for V and 10 bases for J; bases not matched to a gene: 4. Germline V gives CDR1 SGHVS, CDR2 FNYEAQ. The CDR3 nucleotides read TGTGCCAGCAGCTTAGCCCCGGGACAGGGTCAGTACTTC. It encodes CASSLAPGQGQYF.

In this sample, this clone turned up a few times. The V call is TRBV27, the J call TRBJ1-6; TRBD1 might be the D (5 bases). Germline V gives CDR1 MNHEY, CDR2 SMNVEV (reference sequence). The CDR3 contains 14 residues. Trimming pared 3 bases from V and 6 bases from J, leaving 9 bases between. The CDR3 DNA reads as TGTGCCAGCAGTTTTGGGGGAGGTAATTCACCCCTCCACTTT. Translated: CASSFGGGNSPLHF.

This clone has just a few counts. This sequence joins TRBV14 and TRBJ2-1; 10 bases are a match to TRBD2. V was pared by 4 bases and J by 9 bases, with 6 bases of the junction left unmatched. The CDR3 is 14 amino acids. CDR1 is SGHDN and CDR2 is FVKESK in the germline V gene. The CDR3 DNA reads TGTGCCAGCAGCCTCGCCGGACTAGCGGTTGAGCAGTTCTTC. Translating gives CASSLAGLAVEQFF.

This rearrangement joins TRBV10-3 to TRBJ1-5, with TRBD1 matching over 8 bases. V was pared by 4 bases and J by 6 bases, with 11 bases of the junction left unmatched. The CDR3 is 16 residues long. Germline V gene lookup returns CDR1 ENHRY and CDR2 SYGVKD. CDR3 loop: CAISGKLDRVGQPQHF. The DNA for the CDR3 is TGTGCCATCAGTGGAAAATTGGACAGGGTCGGTCAGCCCCAGCATTTT.

The gene calls are TRBV5-5 and TRBJ2-7; maybe TRBD1 (6 bases). Germline V CDR1 and CDR2: SGHKS, YYEKEE (reference sequence). V lost 6 bases, J lost 3 bases, and 16 bases lay in between. CDR3 length: 14 residues. CDR3 coding DNA: TGTGCCAGCACCGCTCGGACAGCTAGCTACGAGCAGTACTTC. It encodes CASTARTASYEQYF.

This clone was picked up a small number of times. This chain connects TRBV7-9 to TRBJ2-5; D is unclear. CDR3 size: 12 residues. V lost 3 bases and J 2 bases, leaving 4 bases between the germline ends. Germline V gene lookup returns CDR1 SEHNR and CDR2 FQNEAQ (reference sequence). The DNA of the CDR3 is TGTGCCAGCAGCTTCGGGCAAGAGACCCAGTACTTC. This gives the protein CASSFGQETQYF.

The chain recombines TRBV9 with TRBJ2-5; 7 positions match TRBD2. Germline loops: CDR1 SGDLS, CDR2 YYNGEE. Trimming removed 2 bases from V and 1 base from J; junction bases left unmatched: 8. This CDR3 comprises 16 residues. The CDR3 sequence: CASSVTPSGVQETQYF. Here the CDR3 DNA reads TGTGCCAGCAGCGTGACACCCAGCGGGGTCCAAGAGACCCAGTACTTC.

This chain joins TRBV5-6 and TRBJ1-5; a weak D match, TRBD1 (6 bases). V was trimmed by 6 bases and J by 3 bases, leaving 22 bases between them. The germline V gene encodes CDR1 SGHDT and CDR2 YYEEEE. The CDR3 consists of 17 residues. The CDR3 bases are TGTGCCAGCACGCTAAAGGGGGGGGGCCCCTTCAATCAGCCCCAGCATTTT. It codes for CASTLKGGGPFNQPQHF.

A single count supports this clone. V gene TRBV7-2 combines with J gene TRBJ2-7; D ambiguous. CDR3 size: 13 residues. Trimming stripped 2 bases from V and 1 base from J, with 6 bases between. CDR1 and CDR2 (germline): SGHTA, FQGNSA. CDR3 residues: CASSLFQSYEQYF. CDR3 DNA: TGTGCCAGCAGCTTATTTCAGTCCTACGAGCAGTACTTC.

V gene TRBV5-1 combines with J gene TRBJ2-7, with 9 bases aligning to TRBD2. The CDR3 is made up of 15 amino acids. V lost 1 base, J lost 2 bases, and 4 bases stayed unmatched. CDR1 is SGHRS, CDR2 YFSETQ, per germline. The chain's CDR3 is CASSLISGGPYEQYF. CDR3 bases: TGCGCCAGCAGCTTGATTAGCGGGGGTCCCTACGAGCAGTACTTC.

The chain couples TRBV5-5 to TRBJ2-7, with TRBD2 identical over 9 bases. Germline lookup yields CDR1 SGHKS and CDR2 YYEKEE (reference sequence). The CDR3 extends over 14 amino acids. V lost 2 bases to trimming and J lost 7 bases; unmatched junction nucleotides: 7. The CDR3 DNA is TGTGCCAGCAGCTTACGGCGGGGGGGCAATGAGCAGTACTTC. It encodes CASSLRRGGNEQYF.

Comment on this clone: Other DNA sequences within the sample encode an identical CDR3. The chain has TRBV19 and TRBJ1-2, with 9 bases identical to TRBD1. Trimming took 5 bases from V and 5 from J; bases not matched to a gene: 3. Germline loops: CDR1 LNHDA, CDR2 SQIVND (reference sequence). CDR3 size: 13 residues. CDR3 nucleotides: TGTGCCAGTAGTCCCGGGACAGGGTATGGCTACACCTTC. It yields the protein CASSPGTGYGYTF.

V and J are TRBV28 and TRBJ2-7; D is perhaps TRBD1 (6 bases). Trimming left V 2 bases short and J 7 bases short, with 9 bases between. Per the germline V gene, CDR1 is MDHEN and CDR2 is SYDVKM. This CDR3 contains 12 residues. CDR3 DNA: TGTGCCAGCAGTTTAAACAGGGAGGAGCAGTACTTC. Translated: CASSLNREEQYF.

The chain links TRBV9 to TRBJ1-3; D is unresolved. Per germline, CDR1 SGDLS and CDR2 YYNGEE. Trimming pared 1 base from V and 0 bases from J, leaving 14 bases between. CDR3 length: 17 amino acids. The CDR3 protein is CASSVRGRADSGNTIYF. In DNA form, the CDR3 reads TGTGCCAGCAGCGTACGCGGGCGAGCTGACTCTGGAAACACCATATATTTT.

This chain joins TRBV7-3 and TRBJ2-1; 12 bases align to TRBD2. With V trimmed by 4 bases and J by 0 bases, 4 bases remained unmatched. CDR3 size: 17 residues. CDR1 is SGHTA, CDR2 FQGTGA, per germline. This CDR3 is CASSSGLAGPSYNEQFF. For the CDR3, the DNA is TGTGCCAGCAGCTCCGGACTAGCGGGACCCTCCTACAATGAGCAGTTCTTC. Together with reference TRBV7-3 and TRBJ2-1, the CDR3 gives the full variable domain: GAGVSQTPSNKVTEKGKYVELRCDPISGHTALYWYRQSLGQGPEFLIYFQGTGAADDSGLPNDRFFAVRPEGSVSTLKIQRTERGDSAVYLCASSSGLAGPSYNEQFFGPGTRLTVL.

This chain joins TRBV6-4 and TRBJ2-1, with 12 positions matching TRBD2. The CDR3 extends over 17 amino acids. V trimming: 6 bases; J trimming: 8 bases; junction bases outside the gene matches: 14. Germline V gives CDR1 MRHNA, CDR2 SNTAGT. Here the CDR3 DNA reads TGTGCCAGCAGCCCGGGACACTTACTAGCGGGGGGCGATGAGCAGTTCTTC. This sequence encodes CASSPGHLLAGGDEQFF.

The genes are TRBV5-6 and TRBJ2-1; 9 nucleotides align to TRBD2. J was trimmed by 5 bases and V by 4 bases; bases with no gene match: 7. There are 15 residues in the CDR3. Germline V gives CDR1 SGHDT, CDR2 YYEEEE. CDR3 sequence (DNA): TGTGCCAGCAGCCCATTAGCGGGGGTAGACAATGAGCAGTTCTTC. Its protein is CASSPLAGVDNEQFF.